The table lists the clone carrying this T cell receptor (beta chain) with a few counts. Its antigen is as yet unknown. The CDR3 spans 15 residues. V lost 11 bases and J lost 1; bases outside the gene matches: 13. The germline CDR1 and CDR2 sequences are MNHNS and SASEGT. This entry is derived from a study of cytomegalovirus exposure and HLA in healthy donors. Study as a whole: HLA-typed donors were the source of about 85 million unique TCRs, which an early data release held. Overall study findings and caveats: An Asian-associated ancestry cluster reportedly showed fewer N-insertions than the approximately 700-donor mean in a later analysis.

PCR employed 60 Vbeta and 13 Jbeta primers. Original handling: Per a later analysis, the number of unique TCR beta chains was around 79 million, of which 8.5 million to 11 million were shared. The table came from immunoSEQ multiplex PCR; TCRdb's copy has only in-frame clones and leaves some out. V and J calls plus clone size are reproduced from that table; the DNA served to infer D and trimming. The table lists approximately 90,000 clones, approximately 7.6% of them singletons. The chain links TRBV6-1 to TRBJ1-1, with TRBD1 matching over 7 bases. The origin of this receptor is a man aged 45-65 years in good health and CMV-seronegative. Sequenced: PBMCs. Written as DNA, the CDR3 is TGTGCCGGCGGGGACAGCCATTCAGGGAACACTGAAGCTTTCTTT. It is translated as CAGGDSHSGNTEAFF.